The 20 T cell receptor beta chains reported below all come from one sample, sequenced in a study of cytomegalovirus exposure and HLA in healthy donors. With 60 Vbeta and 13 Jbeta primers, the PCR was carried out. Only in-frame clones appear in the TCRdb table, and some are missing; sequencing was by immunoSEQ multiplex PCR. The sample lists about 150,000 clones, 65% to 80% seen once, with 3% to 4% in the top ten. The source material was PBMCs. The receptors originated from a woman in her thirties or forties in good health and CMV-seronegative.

As DNA, the CDR3 is TGTGCCAGCAGTCCACAGGGGGCGAGTGGCTACACCTTC. This sequence encodes CASSPQGASGYTF. The gene calls are TRBV6-5 and TRBJ1-2; 9 positions agree with TRBD1. Germline assignment: CDR1 MNHEY and CDR2 SVGAGI. Trimming cost V 5 bases and J 7 bases; bases outside gene matches: 5. The CDR3 totals 13 residues.

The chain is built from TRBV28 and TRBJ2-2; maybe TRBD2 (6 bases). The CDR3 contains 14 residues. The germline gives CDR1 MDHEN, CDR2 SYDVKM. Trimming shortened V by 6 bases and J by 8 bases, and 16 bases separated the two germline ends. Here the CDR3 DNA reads TGTGCCAGCAGCTTACCCCCCGCGGGAGGGGAGCTGTTTTTT. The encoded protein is CASSLPPAGGELFF.

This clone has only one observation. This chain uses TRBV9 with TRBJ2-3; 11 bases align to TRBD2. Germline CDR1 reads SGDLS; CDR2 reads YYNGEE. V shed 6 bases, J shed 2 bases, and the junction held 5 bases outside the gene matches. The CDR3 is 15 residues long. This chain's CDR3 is CASTPTSGTTDTQYF. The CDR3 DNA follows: TGTGCCAGCACCCCGACTAGCGGGACCACAGATACGCAGTATTTT.

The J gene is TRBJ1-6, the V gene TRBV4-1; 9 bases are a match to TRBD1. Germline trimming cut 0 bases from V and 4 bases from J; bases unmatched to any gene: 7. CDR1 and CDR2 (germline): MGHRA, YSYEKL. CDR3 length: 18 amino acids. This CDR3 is CASSQEGQGPAYNSPLHF. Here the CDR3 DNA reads TGCGCCAGCAGCCAAGAAGGACAGGGGCCCGCTTATAATTCACCCCTCCACTTT.

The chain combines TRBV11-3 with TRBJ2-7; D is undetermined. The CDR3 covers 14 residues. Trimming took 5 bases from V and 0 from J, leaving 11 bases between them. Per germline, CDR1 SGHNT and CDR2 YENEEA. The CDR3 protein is CASSTQGASYEQYF. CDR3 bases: TGTGCCAGCAGCACACAAGGAGCCTCCTACGAGCAGTACTTC.

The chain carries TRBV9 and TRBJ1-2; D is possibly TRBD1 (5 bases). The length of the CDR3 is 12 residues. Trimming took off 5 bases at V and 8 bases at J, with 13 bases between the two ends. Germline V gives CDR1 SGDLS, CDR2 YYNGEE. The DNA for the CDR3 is TGTGCCAGCAGAGCGGGGCCTGGGGGCTACACCTTC. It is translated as CASRAGPGGYTF.

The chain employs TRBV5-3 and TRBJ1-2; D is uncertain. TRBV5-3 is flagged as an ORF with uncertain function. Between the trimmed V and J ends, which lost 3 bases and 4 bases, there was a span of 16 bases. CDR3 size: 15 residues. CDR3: CARSSARGKGYGYTF. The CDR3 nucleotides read TGTGCCAGAAGCTCCGCGCGGGGAAAGGGCTATGGCTACACCTTC.

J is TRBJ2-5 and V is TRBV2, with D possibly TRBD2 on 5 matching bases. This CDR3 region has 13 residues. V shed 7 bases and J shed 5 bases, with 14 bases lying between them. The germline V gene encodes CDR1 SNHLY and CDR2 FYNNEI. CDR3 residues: CASKYPSGETQYF. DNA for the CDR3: TGTGCCAGCAAGTACCCCTCGGGGGAGACCCAGTACTTC.

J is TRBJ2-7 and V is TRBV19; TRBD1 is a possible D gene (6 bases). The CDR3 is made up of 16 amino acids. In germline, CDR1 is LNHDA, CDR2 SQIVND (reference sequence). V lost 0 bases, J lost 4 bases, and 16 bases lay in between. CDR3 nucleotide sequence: TGTGCCAGTAGTATAGATTTAGAACAGGGCAAATACGAGCAGTACTTC. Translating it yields CASSIDLEQGKYEQYF.

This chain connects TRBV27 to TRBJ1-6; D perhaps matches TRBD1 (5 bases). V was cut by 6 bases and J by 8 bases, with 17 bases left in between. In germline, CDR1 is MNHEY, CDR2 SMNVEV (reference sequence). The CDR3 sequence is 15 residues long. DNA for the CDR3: TGTGCCAGCAGGTCCTGGACGGGGGGATATTCACCCCTCCACTTT. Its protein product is CASRSWTGGYSPLHF.

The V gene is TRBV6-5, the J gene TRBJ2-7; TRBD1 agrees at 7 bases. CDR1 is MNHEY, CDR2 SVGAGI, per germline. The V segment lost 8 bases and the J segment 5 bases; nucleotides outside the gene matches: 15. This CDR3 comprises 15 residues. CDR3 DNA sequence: TGTGCCAGCGGCCTGGCCTTTGACAGGGCCCACGAGCAGTACTTC. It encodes CASGLAFDRAHEQYF.

The CDR3 here is CASSSGGSGGETQYF. CDR3 DNA sequence: TGTGCCAGCAGCTCCGGAGGGTCCGGCGGAGAGACCCAGTACTTC. The chain uses TRBV9 and TRBJ2-5; TRBD2 is a possible D gene (6 bases). Per the germline V gene, CDR1 is SGDLS and CDR2 is YYNGEE. This CDR3 is built from 15 residues. Trimming shortened V by 4 bases and J by 4 bases, and 17 bases separated the two germline ends.

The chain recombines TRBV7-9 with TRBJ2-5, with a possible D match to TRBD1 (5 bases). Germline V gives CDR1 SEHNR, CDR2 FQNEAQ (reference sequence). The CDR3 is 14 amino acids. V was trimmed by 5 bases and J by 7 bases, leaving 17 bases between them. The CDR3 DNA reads TGTGCCAGCAGCCAGGATCAGGGTTTCGGGACCCAGTACTTC. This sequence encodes CASSQDQGFGTQYF. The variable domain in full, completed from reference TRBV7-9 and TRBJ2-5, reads DTGVSQNPRHKITKRGQNVTFRCDPISEHNRLYWYRQTLGQGPEFLTYFQNEAQLEKSRLLSDRFSAERPKGSFSTLEIQRTEQGDSAMYLCASSQDQGFGTQYFGPGTRLLVL.

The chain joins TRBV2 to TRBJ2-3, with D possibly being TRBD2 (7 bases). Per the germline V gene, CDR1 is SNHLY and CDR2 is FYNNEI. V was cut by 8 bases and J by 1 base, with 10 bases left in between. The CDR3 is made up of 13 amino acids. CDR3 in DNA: TGTGCCAGCGGGGGGGCCCGCACAGATACGCAGTATTTT. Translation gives CASGGARTDTQYF.

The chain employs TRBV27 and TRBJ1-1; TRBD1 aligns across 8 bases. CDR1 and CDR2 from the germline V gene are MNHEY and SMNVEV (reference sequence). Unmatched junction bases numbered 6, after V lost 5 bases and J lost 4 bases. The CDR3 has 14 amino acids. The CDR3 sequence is CASSLLTGGTEAFF. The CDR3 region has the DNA TGTGCCAGCAGTCTCCTAACAGGGGGCACTGAAGCTTTCTTT.

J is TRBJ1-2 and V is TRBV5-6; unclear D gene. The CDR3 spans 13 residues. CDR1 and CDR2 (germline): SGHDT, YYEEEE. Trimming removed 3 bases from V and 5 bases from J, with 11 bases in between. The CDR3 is CASSYGDEYGYTF. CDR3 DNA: TGTGCCAGCAGCTACGGGGATGAGTATGGCTACACCTTC. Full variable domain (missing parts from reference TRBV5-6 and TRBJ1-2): DAGVTQSPTHLIKTRGQQVTLRCSPKSGHDTVSWYQQALGQGPQFIFQYYEEEERQRGNFPDRFSGHQFPNYSSELNVNALLLGDSALYLCASSYGDEYGYTFGSGTRLTVV.

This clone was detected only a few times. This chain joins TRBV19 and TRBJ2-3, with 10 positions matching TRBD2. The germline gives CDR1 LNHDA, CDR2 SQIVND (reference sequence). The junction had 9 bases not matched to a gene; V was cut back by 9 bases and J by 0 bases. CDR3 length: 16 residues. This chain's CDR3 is CASMGGLAASTDTQYF. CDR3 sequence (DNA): TGTGCCAGCATGGGAGGACTAGCGGCTAGCACAGATACGCAGTATTTT.

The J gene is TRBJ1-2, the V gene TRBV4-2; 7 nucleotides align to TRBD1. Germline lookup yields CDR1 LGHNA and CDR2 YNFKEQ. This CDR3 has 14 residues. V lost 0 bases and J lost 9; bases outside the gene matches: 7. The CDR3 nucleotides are TGTGCCAGCAGCCAAGATCGAGGACAGGACAGCTACACCTTC. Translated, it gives CASSQDRGQDSYTF.

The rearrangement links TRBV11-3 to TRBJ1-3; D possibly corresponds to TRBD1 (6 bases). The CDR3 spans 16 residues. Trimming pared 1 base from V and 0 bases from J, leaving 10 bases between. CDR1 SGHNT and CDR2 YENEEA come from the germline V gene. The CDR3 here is CASSLGGGNSGNTIYF. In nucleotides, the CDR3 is TGTGCCAGCAGCTTAGGAGGGGGAAACTCTGGAAACACCATATATTTT.

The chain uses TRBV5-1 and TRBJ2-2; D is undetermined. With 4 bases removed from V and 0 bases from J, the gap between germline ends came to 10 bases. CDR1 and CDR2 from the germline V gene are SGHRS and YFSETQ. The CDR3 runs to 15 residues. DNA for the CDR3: TGCGCCAGCAGCCACTCGCCACCGAACACCGGGGAGCTGTTTTTT. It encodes CASSHSPPNTGELFF.